This T cell receptor (beta chain) came from a study of OX40 agonist ivuxolimab in advanced cancers. Some clones are missing from TCRdb's copy, which holds only in-frame ones; the method was immunoSEQ multiplex PCR. This sample carries 39,000 or so clones, roughly 90% of them seen once, and the ten largest clones take about 12%. The CDR3 has 14 residues. Germline V gene data show CDR1 as MGHRA and CDR2 as YSYEKL. The ends were cut back, 1 base at V and 3 bases at J, with 10 bases in the middle. Sequences were derived from CD4+ or CD8+ T cells sorted from blood, sampled in a trial of the OX40 agonist ivuxolimab. The chain couples TRBV4-1 to TRBJ2-7; possible D gene TRBD1, 6 bases. The receptor comes from an adult with an advanced solid tumor such as melanoma, head and neck, liver or kidney cancer. The CDR3 loop reads CASSQGQGNYEQYF. CDR3 coding DNA: TGCGCCAGCAGCCAAGGGCAGGGGAACTACGAGCAGTACTTC.